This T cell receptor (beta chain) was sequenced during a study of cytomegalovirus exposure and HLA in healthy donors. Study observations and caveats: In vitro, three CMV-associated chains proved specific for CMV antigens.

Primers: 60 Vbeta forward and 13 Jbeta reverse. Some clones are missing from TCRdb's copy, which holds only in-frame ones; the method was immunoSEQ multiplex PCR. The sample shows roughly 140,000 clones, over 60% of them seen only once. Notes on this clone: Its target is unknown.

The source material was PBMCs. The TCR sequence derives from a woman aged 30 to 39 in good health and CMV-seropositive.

As DNA, the CDR3 is TGTGCCAGCTCCCTGCAGGGTTTCAACGAAAAACTGTTTTTT. Amino acids: CASSLQGFNEKLFF. The rearrangement uses TRBV9 and TRBJ1-4; D is possibly TRBD1 (5 bases). Germline V CDR1 and CDR2: SGDLS, YYNGEE. V was cut by 7 bases and J by 8 bases, with 18 bases left in between. There are 14 residues in the CDR3.